This note documents a single T cell receptor (beta chain) sequence. Ophthalmopathy cases showed moderate-to-severe activity, scoring CAS ≥3 and NOSPECS ≥4, with duration under 3 months. This sample was taken from a study of Graves' ophthalmopathy and Graves' hyperthyroidism. Germline CDR1 reads MNHEY; CDR2 reads SVGAGI. V was clipped by 7 bases and J by 4 bases; unmatched bases: 5. The CDR3 is made up of 14 amino acids. Amplification of the TCR beta CDR3 regions used RNA transcripts (as template). RT-PCR with HTBI primers came first, then second-round multiplex PCR. TCRdb reprocessed the multiplex PCR reads via MiXCR and lists one record per CDR3 protein. The sample consists of hundreds of thousands of distinct CDR3 sequences, around 50% of them appearing once.

This sequence joins TRBV6-5 and TRBJ1-5, with 9 nucleotides matching TRBD1. The TCR comes from an adult man with Graves' ophthalmopathy. The specimen was peripheral blood. The CDR3 protein is CASTRDRANQPQHF. The CDR3 region has the DNA TGTGCCAGCACCCGGGACAGGGCAAATCAGCCCCAGCATTTT.